This T cell receptor beta chain was documented in a study of monozygotic twins with inflammatory bowel disease (dated by TCRdb to between 2018 and 2021). Background for the entire study: A total of approximately 28 monozygotic twin pairs were included in the full study, comprising nine German pairs (four IBD-concordant, five IBD-discordant) and 19 IBD-discordant Danish pairs. Each individual had, on average, about 151 000 unique TCRalpha sequences and 181 000 unique TCRbeta sequences available for analysis. The search for disease-associated traits relied mainly on comparing, within discordant pairs, IBD patients with their genetically identical healthy co-twins.

In the case of this clonotype: Its antigen is unknown.

Findings and caveats that apply to the study as a whole: Distinction between different T cell subtypes could not be achieved in the analysis. No difference in repertoire similarity was observed between concordant and discordant twins, possibly owing to limited statistical power. Because patients received different immunosuppressive treatments, the repertoires may have picked up extra background noise and variability between individuals. A decrease in TCRbeta repertoire diversity, as measured by inverse Simpson index, was observed in IBD patients compared with their healthy co-twins. IBD patients shared fewer clonotypes with other individuals than healthy twins did, most markedly in patients showing signs of disease activity. The results gave no support for a single strong signal or clonotype linked to IBD.

From each donor, an approximately 2.3 ml peripheral blood sample was collected into PAXgene tubes and kept at -80 degrees C. Total RNA was isolated from whole blood with the PAXgene blood miRNA kit on an automated QIAcube, without T cell sorting. Peripheral blood from monozygotic twin pairs concordant or discordant for inflammatory bowel disease was subjected to deep TCRalpha and TCRbeta repertoire profiling with unique molecular barcoding. Smoking habits were recorded for all twin pairs, and each individual was classified as a current, former or never smoker. The germline V gene yields MGHRA for CDR1 and YSYEKL for CDR2. Reading from cysteine to phenylalanine, the CDR3 counts 14 amino acids. DNA was not recorded. The library was obtained by 5' RACE. Each TCR library was prepared from about 4,000 ng of total RNA. For each sample, cDNA synthesis was carried out in eight separate reactions using SMARTScribe reverse transcriptase. Unique molecular identifiers containing a 6-nucleotide sample barcode were introduced through template switching during cDNA synthesis. Amplification of TCRalpha and TCRbeta cDNA involved two nested PCRs of around 15 and 9 cycles, and each PCR was followed by bead purification. Before amplification, the cDNA was treated with uracil DNA-glycosylase and purified using the QIAquick PCR purification kit. In the second PCR, Illumina TruSeq-compatible adapters and sample-specific barcodes were added. TapeStation and Qubit were used to check library quality and concentration, and about 5 ng of each library was pooled. Sequencing of pooled libraries was carried out on an Illumina HiSeq2500 single-index Rapid Run using 2 x 100 bp reads and custom sequencing primers. Regarding the original processing steps: MiGEC version 1.2.6 was used for UMI-based consensus assembly to correct PCR and sequencing errors. MiXCR version 2.1.1 was used for V(D)J alignment, clonotype assembly and CDR3 extraction. Normalisation of gene usage, clonotype sharing and MAIT/NKT TCR abundance was achieved by analysing the top 1000, 10 000 and 20 000 clonotypes per sample. After downsampling to 27 000 UMIs, diversity was calculated as the inverse Simpson index using the vegan R package. Paired Mann-Whitney U tests were applied to discordant twin pairs, with Benjamini-Hochberg correction for multiple testing. Once TCRdb had reprocessed the reads, it stored one entry per CDR3 protein sequence and supplied no DNA. In this record, the V and J calls reflect TCRdb's handling and not the investigators' own analysis. This specimen's table enumerates about 160,000 distinct CDR3 sequences. About 2.7% of the sample rests with the top ten.

Sequenced input: blood. Recombination linked TRBV4-1 to TRBJ2-1; TCRdb's assignment of TRBD2 cannot be checked, as there is no DNA. This sequence was found in a human donor with ulcerative colitis or Crohn's disease, or a healthy co-twin of an affected twin (not recorded which). The CDR3 protein sequence reads: CASSQDPGLDSQFF.